One sample yielded the 18 T cell receptor beta chains listed below, sequenced in a study of shared clonotypes between healthy human individuals. Some clones are missing from TCRdb's copy, which holds only in-frame ones; the method was immunoSEQ multiplex PCR. The repertoire holds approximately 98,000 clones, with around 68% as singletons. What was sequenced was memory CD8+ T cells sorted from blood. The subset here: CD45RO+ cells pooled with CCR7-negative TemRA cells. These receptors all stem from a woman aged 30 to 39 in good health.

Comment on this clone: This sample also contains other DNA sequences that code for the same CDR3. V is TRBV28 and J is TRBJ2-5; TRBD1 agrees at 10 bases. The CDR3 extends over 13 amino acids. Germline V gene lookup returns CDR1 MDHEN and CDR2 SYDVKM. V gave up 8 bases and J gave up 5 bases; unmatched junction bases: 5. Written as DNA, the CDR3 is TGTGCCAGCCGACAGGGGGCGGGGGAGACCCAGTACTTC. Translated, it gives CASRQGAGETQYF.

There are a few counts of this clone. The rearrangement uses TRBV6-4 and TRBJ2-6; either TRBD1 or TRBD2 may fit D (5 bases each). Germline CDR1 is MRHNA and CDR2 is SNTAGT. The CDR3 is 15 amino acids. V was cut by 0 bases and J by 2 bases, with 5 bases left in between. The CDR3 nucleotides are TGTGCCAGCAGTGACTCGGGGGCTGGGGCCAACGTCCTGACTTTC. Encoded protein: CASSDSGAGANVLTF.

As for this clone: This likely traces to a read error, being one base from a far larger clone. This chain joins TRBV7-9 and TRBJ2-7; 12 bases align to TRBD2. Trimming took 5 bases from V and 0 from J; bases not matched to a gene: 2. This CDR3 has 15 residues. Germline V gene data show CDR1 as SEHNR and CDR2 as FQNEAQ (reference sequence). DNA for the CDR3: TGTGCCAGCAGCGCGACTAGCGGGAGCTCCTACGAGCAGTACTTC. Residues: CASSATSGSSYEQYF.

The gene calls are TRBV27 and TRBJ1-1, with TRBD1 identical over 8 bases. The CDR3 consists of 14 residues. Germline V lookup: CDR1 MNHEY, CDR2 SMNVEV (reference sequence). V was clipped by 1 base and J by 9 bases; unmatched bases: 7. The CDR3 loop reads CASSLFQGASKAFF. The CDR3 nucleotides read TGTGCCAGCAGTTTATTCCAGGGGGCGTCTAAAGCTTTCTTT.

The gene calls are TRBV5-4 and TRBJ2-3, with TRBD1 identical over 7 bases. With 6 bases clipped from V and 0 bases from J, the junction kept 7 bases outside the gene matches. The CDR3 covers 15 residues. From germline, CDR1 is SGHNT and CDR2 YYREEE (reference sequence). The CDR3 region is CASIPQGVSTDTQYF. CDR3 sequence (DNA): TGTGCCAGCATCCCGCAGGGGGTTAGCACAGATACGCAGTATTTT.

In this sample, this clone turned up many times. The J gene is TRBJ2-7, the V gene TRBV28, with D possibly TRBD2 on 6 matching bases. Per germline, CDR1 MDHEN and CDR2 SYDVKM. The V end was cut by 2 bases, the J end by 2 bases, with 13 bases between. The CDR3 runs to 15 residues. This chain's CDR3 is CASSLGGSEAYEQYF. As DNA, the CDR3 is TGTGCCAGCAGTTTAGGGGGGAGTGAGGCCTACGAGCAGTACTTC.

This clone occurred a few times. The chain carries TRBV15 and TRBJ1-2; perhaps TRBD1 as D (5 bases). The V end lost 0 bases, the J end lost 3 bases, and 14 bases lay between the germline ends. The CDR3 is 16 residues long. The germline V gene has CDR1 LNHNV and CDR2 YYDKDF (reference sequence). The CDR3 DNA reads TGTGCCACCAGCAGAGACCCTCTGGACATCCACTATGGCTACACCTTC. It is translated as CATSRDPLDIHYGYTF.

The chain couples TRBV5-3 to TRBJ1-5; 8 bases line up with TRBD1. TRBV5-3 is filed as an ORF, its function uncertain. J was trimmed by 2 bases and V by 3 bases; bases with no gene match: 10. The CDR3 sequence is 17 residues long. The CDR3 here is CARSWGQDLRGNQPQHF. CDR3 DNA: TGTGCCAGAAGCTGGGGACAGGACCTCCGTGGCAATCAGCCCCAGCATTTT.

V gene TRBV29-1 combines with J gene TRBJ1-5; the match to TRBD1 covers 7 bases. V trimming: 2 bases; J trimming: 2 bases; junction bases outside the gene matches: 6. This CDR3 has 15 residues. Germline values: CDR1 SQVTM, CDR2 ANQGSEA. Written as DNA, the CDR3 is TGCAGCGTTGAATTCCCAGGGGGAGGCAATCAGCCCCAGCATTTT. Its translation: CSVEFPGGGNQPQHF.

This chain joins TRBV7-6 and TRBJ2-7; D not resolved. The germline V and J ends were trimmed by 4 bases and 9 bases, with 13 bases remaining between them. The CDR3 extends over 12 amino acids. Germline CDR1 reads SGHVS; CDR2 reads FNYEAQ. The CDR3 region is CASSCPRCGQYF. The CDR3, as DNA: TGTGCCAGCAGCTGCCCCCGTTGCGGGCAGTACTTC.

This clone appeared a few times. The chain recombines TRBV7-9 with TRBJ2-7; possible D gene TRBD1, 5 bases. The V and J ends lost 4 bases and 6 bases respectively, with 13 bases between them. The CDR3 totals 13 residues. Germline CDR1 is SEHNR and CDR2 is FQNEAQ (reference sequence). CDR3 DNA: TGTGCCAGCAGCTCCCCAGGGTCGCGCGAGCAGTACTTC. Protein sequence: CASSSPGSREQYF. The full variable domain, completed using reference TRBV7-9 and TRBJ2-7, is DTGVSQNPRHKITKRGQNVTFRCDPISEHNRLYWYRQTLGQGPEFLTYFQNEAQLEKSRLLSDRFSAERPKGSFSTLEIQRTEQGDSAMYLCASSSPGSREQYFGPGTRLTVT.

V usage is TRBV20-1 and J usage is TRBJ1-1; no clear D gene. Deletions cut 2 bases from V and 1 base from J, with 2 bases between. Germline assignment: CDR1 DFQATT and CDR2 SNEGSKA (reference sequence). This CDR3 has 11 residues. The CDR3 nucleotides are TGCAGTGCTAGACAGAACACTGAAGCTTTCTTT. It yields the protein CSARQNTEAFF.

This clone has a count of ten or more. The sample contains more than one DNA sequence encoding this CDR3. This chain links TRBV7-9 with TRBJ2-1, with TRBD2 identical over 7 bases. After removal of 5 bases from V and 2 bases from J, the junction contained 9 bases not matched to a gene. This CDR3 has 16 residues. The germline V gene encodes CDR1 SEHNR and CDR2 FQNEAQ (reference sequence). CDR3 sequence: CASSPRGGSAYNEQFF. CDR3 coding DNA: TGTGCCAGCAGCCCCCGTGGCGGGAGTGCCTACAATGAGCAGTTCTTC.

The rearrangement uses TRBV6-5 and TRBJ2-1; the match to TRBD2 covers 8 bases. There are 11 residues in the CDR3. V shed 10 bases and J 12 bases; nucleotides not matched to a gene: 8. From germline, CDR1 is MNHEY and CDR2 SVGAGI. CDR3 sequence reads: CAIRGRRRQFF. CDR3 coding DNA: TGTGCCATCCGCGGGAGGCGACGGCAGTTCTTC.

Ten or more counts support this clone. V gene TRBV5-6 combines with J gene TRBJ1-2; D ambiguous. CDR1 and CDR2 from the germline V gene are SGHDT and YYEEEE. The V and J ends lost 0 bases and 11 bases respectively, with 11 bases between them. The CDR3 loop spans 12 amino acids. CDR3 protein: CASSLVGPPYTF. CDR3 nucleotide sequence: TGTGCCAGCAGCTTGGTAGGGCCCCCATACACCTTC.

V is TRBV7-9 and J is TRBJ2-7; D is ambiguous. The CDR3 has 14 amino acids. Trimming pared 1 base from V and 3 bases from J, leaving 10 bases between. Germline CDR1 is SEHNR and CDR2 is FQNEAQ (reference sequence). CDR3 sequence reads: CASSLGGPDYEQYF. As DNA, the CDR3 is TGTGCCAGCAGCTTAGGCGGTCCTGACTACGAGCAGTACTTC.

The chain couples TRBV11-2 to TRBJ2-7; TRBD1 aligns across 11 bases. This CDR3 has 14 residues. V dropped 5 bases and J dropped 4; count of bases not matched to a gene: 4. CDR1 is SGHAT, CDR2 FQNNGV, per germline. For the CDR3, the DNA is TGTGCCAGCAGCATTGGACAGGGGGCTTACGAGCAGTACTTC. This gives the protein CASSIGQGAYEQYF.

The V gene is TRBV11-2, the J gene TRBJ2-7, with TRBD1 matching 7 bases. V lost 2 bases to trimming and J lost 2 bases; unmatched junction nucleotides: 6. This CDR3 has 15 amino acids. The germline CDR1 and CDR2 sequences are SGHAT and FQNNGV. CDR3 nucleotide sequence: TGTGCCAGCAGCTTAAGTCCAGGGGGTGCCTACGAGCAGTACTTC. As protein: CASSLSPGGAYEQYF.